Listed here is a single T cell receptor beta chain. The table lists this clonotype with many counts. The antigen this receptor binds is unknown. Within one base of it there is no much larger clone, and no base qualities were kept. The data were taken from a study of T cells in Graves' hyperthyroidism and ophthalmopathy (dated by TCRdb to about 2019). With respect to the entire study: Peripheral blood was sampled at the time of initial diagnosis, prior to any treatment. According to the paper, TCR Vbeta CDR3 sequencing was carried out on approximately 140 peripheral blood samples, which came from under 50 ophthalmopathy, under 85 hyperthyroidism and roughly 17 progressor patients. The approximately 100 discovery patients were randomly divided into training and test sets at a 7:3 ratio. After sampling, hyperthyroidism patients received methimazole starting at 30 mg daily, and ophthalmopathy patients received high-dose intravenous methylprednisolone. Whether ophthalmopathy could be predicted prospectively was tested in an independent validation cohort made up of under 20 hyperthyroidism patients plus 17 patients who later progressed to ophthalmopathy. TCR V-J signatures able to tell the groups apart were searched for in a discovery cohort of 100 or so patients, of whom fewer than 45 had Graves' ophthalmopathy and 55 to 65 had stable Graves' hyperthyroidism. In addition, the study compared T-cell repertoires in thyroid tissue and in blood from roughly six Graves' hyperthyroidism patients. The paper's findings and limits, for the study overall: In cross-validation, a model built on a 13 V-J signature told ophthalmopathy apart from stable hyperthyroidism with about 90% sensitivity and about 81% specificity, and in testing the same model reached 80%/75%. Most expanded thyroid clonotypes (frequency above 0.001) were also detected in blood, suggesting blood repertoires may reflect thyroid immune responses. In validation, progression to ophthalmopathy was predicted by the model with 55% to 71% sensitivity and roughly 76% specificity, a median of around 5.9 months before onset. Sample size was not statistically predetermined, and blinding of investigators to group allocation was not performed.

Ophthalmopathy patients had moderately to severely active disease, with a Clinical Activity Score of 3 or more, a NOSPECS grade of 4 or more, and a disease duration of less than 3 months. Any patient with an uncontrolled infection, another autoimmune disease, pregnancy or lactation was excluded. Diagnoses relied on clinical symptoms, serum thyroxine and TRAb, thyroid ultrasound and orbital computed tomography. PBMCs were separated from roughly 9.6 ml of fresh peripheral blood using Ficoll-Paque density gradient centrifugation. Total RNA was extracted with Trizol reagent, and quality was checked on an Agilent 2100 Bioanalyzer. As encoded in the germline V gene, CDR1 is SQVTM while CDR2 is ANQGSEA. Trimming removed 4 bases from V and 5 bases from J, leaving 8 bases between the germline ends. The CDR3, cysteine through phenylalanine, is 11 amino acids long. The DNA shown is the 33-base CDR3, in frame from base 1.

The TCR beta CDR3 regions were amplified from RNA transcripts. The first round of RT-PCR for the TCR CDR3 was performed with the HTBI primer set and the Qiagen OneStep RT-PCR kit. The libraries were constructed in a second round of multiplex PCR and then size-selected and purified. Paired-end sequencing of the libraries was performed with 100 bp reads on an Illumina HiSeq2000. The authors' pipeline ran thus. Raw data were processed with SOAPnuke, discarding reads with adapters, uncalled bases, mean Phred below 15, or no exact constant-primer or identifier match. High-quality paired reads were merged with COPE v1.2.5, and unique nucleotide sequences were defined as clonotypes. Clonotypes were aligned to IMGT TRBV, TRBD and TRBJ reference segments using MiTCR v1.1. Only V-J combinations with frequency above 0.0001, covering 99% to 99.2% of repertoires, were analysed. The TCS score was defined as F50 (clonal expansion) divided by E x V (chaos), with BLOSUM62-based TCRdist calculated between CDR3 peptides within each V-J. Welch's t-statistics and random forest reduced several hundred V-J features to 13, which were used in a naive Bayes classifier (R e1071). TCRdb cleaned the public reads at Q25 with fastp, built clones with MiXCR and kept in-frame beta chains. CDR3 protein duplicates are merged, each entry listing the most common genes and DNA. In this record, the V and J calls reflect TCRdb's handling and not the investigators' own analysis. Present in this sample are hundreds of thousands of distinct CDR3 sequences, roughly 15% of which were seen just once. The ten biggest clones cover less than 15% of the sample.

This receptor chain uses TRBV29-1 and TRBJ2-5; there is no confident call for the D gene. This sequence was found in a man between 18 and 35 years old with Graves' ophthalmopathy. Sequencing used blood. The CDR3 is CSVAPSETQYF. The bases are TGCAGCGTTGCCCCTTCGGAGACCCAGTACTTC.